This is a list of T cell receptor beta chains from one sample in a study of human T cells and chemical hapten exposure. TCRdb redid the calling of the RACE reads with MiXCR, one entry per CDR3 protein. The table lists approximately 260,000 distinct CDR3 sequences, almost 8% of them singletons, with approximately 1.2% in the top ten. The sequenced sample was whole blood, obtained in connection with sensitization to the hapten diphenylcyclopropenone (DPC). These receptors were collected from a man younger than 35 with alopecia areata. Some clones in this sample may be carry-over from other donors' samples. Both conserved end residues are part of each CDR3.

v_gene: TRBV11-1; j_gene: TRBJ1-2; CDR3aa: CASSPSGLGYTF
v_gene: TRBV5-1; j_gene: TRBJ2-1; CDR3aa: CASSTPFQTSGENEQFF
v_gene: TRBV20-1; j_gene: TRBJ1-2; CDR3aa: CSASQGALGYTF
v_gene: TRBV9; j_gene: TRBJ2-7; CDR3aa: CASSYRGYGSYEQYF
v_gene: TRBV5-1; j_gene: TRBJ1-6; CDR3aa: CASSESSYNSPLHF
v_gene: TRBV25-1; j_gene: TRBJ2-7; CDR3aa: CATRAYEQYF
v_gene: TRBV6-6; j_gene: TRBJ1-5; CDR3aa: CASSFPQGAGDQPQHF
v_gene: TRBV9; j_gene: TRBJ2-1; CDR3aa: CASSVVPAGGPSYNEQFF
v_gene: TRBV28; j_gene: TRBJ1-4; CDR3aa: CANSLESQGTNEKLFF
v_gene: TRBV7-8; j_gene: TRBJ1-1; CDR3aa: CASSLVATEAFF
v_gene: TRBV4-2; j_gene: TRBJ2-7; CDR3aa: CASSQTGTSYEQYF
v_gene: TRBV28; j_gene: TRBJ2-3; CDR3aa: CASRPEGTDTQYF
v_gene: TRBV6-5; j_gene: TRBJ2-3; CDR3aa: CASSGTLGTDTQYF
v_gene: TRBV28; j_gene: TRBJ2-1; CDR3aa: CASGPARGPGEQFF
v_gene: TRBV3-1; j_gene: TRBJ1-1; CDR3aa: CASSQRTLRDTEAFF
v_gene: TRBV10-3; j_gene: TRBJ1-1; CDR3aa: CAISESPVTEAFF
v_gene: TRBV5-1; j_gene: TRBJ2-7; CDR3aa: CASSALMTSGGSSYEQYF
v_gene: TRBV7-9; j_gene: TRBJ1-2; CDR3aa: CASSLAGPGVYGYTF
v_gene: TRBV7-2; j_gene: TRBJ2-5; CDR3aa: CASSLVGQTSGTQYF
v_gene: TRBV6-2/TRBV6-3; j_gene: TRBJ2-3; CDR3aa: CASSYDTILGSDTQYF
v_gene: TRBV6-5; j_gene: TRBJ1-1; CDR3aa: CASSTLSGTDRTEAFF